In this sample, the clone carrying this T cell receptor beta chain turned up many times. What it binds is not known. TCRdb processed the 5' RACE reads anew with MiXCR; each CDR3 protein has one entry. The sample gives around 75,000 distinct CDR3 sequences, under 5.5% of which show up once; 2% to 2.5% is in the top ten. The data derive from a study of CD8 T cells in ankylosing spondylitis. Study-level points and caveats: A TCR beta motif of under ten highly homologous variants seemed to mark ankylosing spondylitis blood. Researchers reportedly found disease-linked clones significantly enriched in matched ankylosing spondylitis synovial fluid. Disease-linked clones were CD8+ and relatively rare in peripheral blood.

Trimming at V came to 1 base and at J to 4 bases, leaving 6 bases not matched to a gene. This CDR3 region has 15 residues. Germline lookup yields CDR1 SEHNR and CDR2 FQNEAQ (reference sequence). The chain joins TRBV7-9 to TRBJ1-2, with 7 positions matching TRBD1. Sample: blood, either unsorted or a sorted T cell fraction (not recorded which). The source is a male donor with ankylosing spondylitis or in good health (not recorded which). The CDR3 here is CASSLGQGNGYGYTF. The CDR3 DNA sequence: TGTGCCAGCAGCTTAGGACAGGGTAATGGCTATGGCTACACCTTC.